A single TCR beta chain is shown here with its context. What it binds is unknown. RNA totalling roughly 0.45 to 1 ug underwent reverse transcription with random hexamers. Amplification of TCR beta CDR3 by immunoSEQ multiplex PCR spanned 54 Vbeta and 13 Jbeta. TCRdb independently ran MiXCR on the immunoSEQ multiplex PCR reads; one entry per CDR3 protein. The sample has about 140,000 distinct CDR3 sequences; around 93% are singletons. Per germline, CDR1 MRHNA and CDR2 SNTAGT. The V and J ends lost 6 bases and 5 bases respectively, with 19 bases between them. This CDR3 spans 15 amino acids. This specimen comes from a study of CD8 T cells in Susac syndrome. Whole-study findings and limits: The study recognized that its TCR sequencing and HLA analysis covered a relatively small number of individuals.

What was sequenced was CD4+ T cells from PBMCs. V and J are TRBV6-4 and TRBJ1-1; a weak D match, TRBD1 (5 bases). The sequence was collected from a human donor with Susac syndrome. CDR3 in amino acids: CASSTPGQGRTEAFF. As DNA, the CDR3 is TGTGCCAGCAGCACCCCCGGGCAGGGACGGACTGAAGCTTTCTTT.